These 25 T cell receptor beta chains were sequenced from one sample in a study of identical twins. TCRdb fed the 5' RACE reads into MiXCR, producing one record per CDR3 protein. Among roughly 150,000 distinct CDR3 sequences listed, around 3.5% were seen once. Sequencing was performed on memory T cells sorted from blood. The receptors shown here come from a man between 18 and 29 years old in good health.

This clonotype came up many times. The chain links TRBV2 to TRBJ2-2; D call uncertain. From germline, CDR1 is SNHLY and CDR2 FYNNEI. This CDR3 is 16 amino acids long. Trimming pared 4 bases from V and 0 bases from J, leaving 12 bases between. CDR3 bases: TGTGCCAGCAGTGCTGAGGCAGGCGCGAACACCGGGGAGCTGTTTTTT. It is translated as CASSAEAGANTGELFF.

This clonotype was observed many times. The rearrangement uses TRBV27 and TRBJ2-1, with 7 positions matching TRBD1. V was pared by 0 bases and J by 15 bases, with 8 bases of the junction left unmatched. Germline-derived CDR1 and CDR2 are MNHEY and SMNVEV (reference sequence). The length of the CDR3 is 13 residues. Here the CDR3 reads CASSLSGQPRRFF. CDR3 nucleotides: TGTGCCAGCAGTTTATCGGGACAGCCCCGTCGGTTCTTC.

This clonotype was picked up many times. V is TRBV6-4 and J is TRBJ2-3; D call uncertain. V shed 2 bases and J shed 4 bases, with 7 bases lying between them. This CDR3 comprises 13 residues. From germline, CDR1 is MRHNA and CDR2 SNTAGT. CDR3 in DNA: TGTGCCAGCAGTGACAGGGCTTCAGATACGCAGTATTTT. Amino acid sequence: CASSDRASDTQYF.

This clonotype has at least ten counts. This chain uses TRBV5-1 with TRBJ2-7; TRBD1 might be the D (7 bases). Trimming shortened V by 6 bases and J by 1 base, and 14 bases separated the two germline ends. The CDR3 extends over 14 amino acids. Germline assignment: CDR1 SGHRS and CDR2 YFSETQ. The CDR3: CASNLEGASYEQYF. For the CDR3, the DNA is TGCGCCAGCAATTTGGAGGGGGCTTCCTACGAGCAGTACTTC. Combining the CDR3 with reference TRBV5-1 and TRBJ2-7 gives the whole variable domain KAGVTQTPRYLIKTRGQQVTLSCSPISGHRSVSWYQQTPGQGLQFLFEYFSETQRNKGNFPGRFSGRQFSNSRSEMNVSTLELGDSALYLCASNLEGASYEQYFGPGTRLTVT.

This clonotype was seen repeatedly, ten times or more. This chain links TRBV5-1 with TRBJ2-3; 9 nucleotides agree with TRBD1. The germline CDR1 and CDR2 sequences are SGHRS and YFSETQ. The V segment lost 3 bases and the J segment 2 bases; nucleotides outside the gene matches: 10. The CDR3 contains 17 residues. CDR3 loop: CASSSTPGTGNTDTQYF. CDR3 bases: TGCGCCAGCAGCTCAACCCCCGGGACAGGGAACACAGATACGCAGTATTTT. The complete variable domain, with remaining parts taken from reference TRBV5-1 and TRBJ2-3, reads KAGVTQTPRYLIKTRGQQVTLSCSPISGHRSVSWYQQTPGQGLQFLFEYFSETQRNKGNFPGRFSGRQFSNSRSEMNVSTLELGDSALYLCASSSTPGTGNTDTQYFGPGTRLTVL.

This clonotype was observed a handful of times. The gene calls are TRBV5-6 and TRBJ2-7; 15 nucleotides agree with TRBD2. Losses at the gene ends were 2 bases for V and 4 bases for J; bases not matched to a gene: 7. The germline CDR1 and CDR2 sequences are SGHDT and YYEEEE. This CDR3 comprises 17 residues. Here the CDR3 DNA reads TGTGCCAGCAGCTTCTCAATGGGACTAGCGGGAGGATACGAGCAGTACTTC. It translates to CASSFSMGLAGGYEQYF.

CDR3 DNA sequence: TGTGCCAGCGACCCGGGACAGGGGCGAGAGACCCAGTACTTC. Translated, it gives CASDPGQGRETQYF. The chain uses TRBV7-2 and TRBJ2-5; 10 bases match TRBD1. Unmatched junction bases numbered 7, after V lost 8 bases and J lost 4 bases. This CDR3 contains 14 residues. CDR1 is SGHTA and CDR2 is FQGNSA in the germline V gene.

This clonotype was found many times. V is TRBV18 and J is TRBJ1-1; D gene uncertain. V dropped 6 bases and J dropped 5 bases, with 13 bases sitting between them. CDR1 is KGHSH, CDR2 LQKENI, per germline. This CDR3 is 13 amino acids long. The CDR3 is CASSPPGWTEAFF. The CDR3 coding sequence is TGTGCCAGCTCGCCTCCGGGGTGGACTGAAGCTTTCTTT.

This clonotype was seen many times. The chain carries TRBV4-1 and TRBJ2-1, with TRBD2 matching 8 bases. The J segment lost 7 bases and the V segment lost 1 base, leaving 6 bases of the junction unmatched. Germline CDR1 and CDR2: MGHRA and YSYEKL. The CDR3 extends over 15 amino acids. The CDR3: CASSQGGGQGNEQFF. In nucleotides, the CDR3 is TGCGCCAGCAGCCAAGGCGGGGGGCAGGGAAATGAGCAGTTCTTC.

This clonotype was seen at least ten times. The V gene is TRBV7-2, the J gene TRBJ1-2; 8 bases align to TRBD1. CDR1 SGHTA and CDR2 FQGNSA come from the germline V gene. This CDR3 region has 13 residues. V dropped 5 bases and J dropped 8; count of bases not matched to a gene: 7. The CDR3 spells CASSDRGRRGYTF. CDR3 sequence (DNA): TGTGCCAGCAGCGACAGGGGTCGGCGCGGCTACACCTTC.

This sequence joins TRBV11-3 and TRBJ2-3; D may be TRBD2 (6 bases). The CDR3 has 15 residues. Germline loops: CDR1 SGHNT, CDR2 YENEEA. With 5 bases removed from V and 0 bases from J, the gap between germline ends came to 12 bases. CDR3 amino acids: CASSPGTQSTDTQYF. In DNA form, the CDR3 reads TGTGCCAGCAGCCCCGGGACTCAGAGCACAGATACGCAGTATTTT.

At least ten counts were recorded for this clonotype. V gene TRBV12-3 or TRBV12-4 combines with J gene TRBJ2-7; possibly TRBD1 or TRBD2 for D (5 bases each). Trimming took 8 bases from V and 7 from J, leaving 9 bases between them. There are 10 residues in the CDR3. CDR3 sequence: CASGTPEQYF. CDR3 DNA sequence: TGTGCCAGCGGGACCCCGGAGCAGTACTTC.

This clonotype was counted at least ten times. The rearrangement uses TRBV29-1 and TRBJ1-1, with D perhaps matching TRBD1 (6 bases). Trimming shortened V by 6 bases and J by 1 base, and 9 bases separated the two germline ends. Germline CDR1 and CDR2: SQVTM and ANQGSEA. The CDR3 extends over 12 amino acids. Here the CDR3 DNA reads TGCAGCGTGGACAGAAAGAACACTGAAGCTTTCTTT. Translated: CSVDRKNTEAFF.

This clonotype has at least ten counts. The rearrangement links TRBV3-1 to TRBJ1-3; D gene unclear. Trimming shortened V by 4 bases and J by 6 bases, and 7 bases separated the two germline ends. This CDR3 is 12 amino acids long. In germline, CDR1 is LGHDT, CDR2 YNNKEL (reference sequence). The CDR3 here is CASSPRENTIYF. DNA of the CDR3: TGTGCCAGCAGCCCGCGGGAAAACACCATATATTTT.

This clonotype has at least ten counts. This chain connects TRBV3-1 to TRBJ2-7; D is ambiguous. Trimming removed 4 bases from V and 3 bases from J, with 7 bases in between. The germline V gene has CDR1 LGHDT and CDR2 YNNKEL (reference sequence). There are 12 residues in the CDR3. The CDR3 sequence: CASSRSNYEQYF. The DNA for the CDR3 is TGTGCCAGCAGCCGATCAAACTACGAGCAGTACTTC.

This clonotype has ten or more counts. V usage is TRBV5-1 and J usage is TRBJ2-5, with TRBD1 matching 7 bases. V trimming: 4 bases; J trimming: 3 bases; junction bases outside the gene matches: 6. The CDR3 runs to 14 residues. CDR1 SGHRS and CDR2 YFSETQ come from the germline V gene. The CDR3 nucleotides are TGCGCCAGCAGCAGAAAGGACAGGAAAGAGACCCAGTACTTC. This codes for CASSRKDRKETQYF.

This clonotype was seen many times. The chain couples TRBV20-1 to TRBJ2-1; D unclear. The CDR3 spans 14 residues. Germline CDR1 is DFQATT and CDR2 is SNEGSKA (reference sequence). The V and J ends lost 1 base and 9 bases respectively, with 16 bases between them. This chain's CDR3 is CSARGHFSQSEQFF. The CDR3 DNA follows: TGCAGTGCTAGAGGACATTTTAGCCAGAGTGAGCAGTTCTTC.

The CDR3 DNA sequence: TGTGCCAGCAGCTTAGCCCGAGGAGGGAGAACAGATACGCAGTATTTT. It yields the protein CASSLARGGRTDTQYF. The chain recombines TRBV7-9 with TRBJ2-3, with D possibly matching TRBD2 (6 bases). This CDR3 has 16 amino acids. V shed 0 bases and J shed 3 bases, with 13 bases lying between them. Germline V CDR1 and CDR2: SEHNR, FQNEAQ (reference sequence).

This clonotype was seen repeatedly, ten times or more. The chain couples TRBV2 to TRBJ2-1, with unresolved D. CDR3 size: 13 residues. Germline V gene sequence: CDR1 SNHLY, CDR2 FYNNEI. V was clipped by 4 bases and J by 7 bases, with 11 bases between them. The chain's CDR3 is CASSGDTENEQFF. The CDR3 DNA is TGTGCCAGCAGTGGGGATACAGAGAATGAGCAGTTCTTC.

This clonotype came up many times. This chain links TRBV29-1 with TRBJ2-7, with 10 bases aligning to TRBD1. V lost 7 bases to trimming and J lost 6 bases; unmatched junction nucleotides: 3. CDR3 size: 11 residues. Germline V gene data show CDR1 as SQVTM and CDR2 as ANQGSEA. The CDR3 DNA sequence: TGCAGCGCTGGGACAGGGGTCGAGCAGTACGTC. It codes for CSAGTGVEQYV.

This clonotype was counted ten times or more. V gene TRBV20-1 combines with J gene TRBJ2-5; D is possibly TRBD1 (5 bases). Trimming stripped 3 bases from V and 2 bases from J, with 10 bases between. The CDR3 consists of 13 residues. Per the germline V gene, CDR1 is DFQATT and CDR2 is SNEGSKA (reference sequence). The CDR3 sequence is CSARIGQQETQYF. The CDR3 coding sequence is TGCAGTGCTAGGATTGGACAACAAGAGACCCAGTACTTC.

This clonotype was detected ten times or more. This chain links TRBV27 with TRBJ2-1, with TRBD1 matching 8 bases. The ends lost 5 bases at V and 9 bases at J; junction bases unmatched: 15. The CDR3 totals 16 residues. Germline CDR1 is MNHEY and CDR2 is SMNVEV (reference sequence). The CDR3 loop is CASSPDRGPGAPEQFF. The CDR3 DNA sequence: TGTGCCAGCAGTCCCGACAGGGGTCCCGGAGCCCCTGAGCAGTTCTTC.

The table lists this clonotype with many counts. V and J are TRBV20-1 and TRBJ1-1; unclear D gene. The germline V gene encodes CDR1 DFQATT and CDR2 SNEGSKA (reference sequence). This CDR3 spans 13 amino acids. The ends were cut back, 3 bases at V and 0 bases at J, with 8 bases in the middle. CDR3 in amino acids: CSASVQMNTEAFF. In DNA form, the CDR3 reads TGCAGTGCTAGTGTACAGATGAACACTGAAGCTTTCTTT.

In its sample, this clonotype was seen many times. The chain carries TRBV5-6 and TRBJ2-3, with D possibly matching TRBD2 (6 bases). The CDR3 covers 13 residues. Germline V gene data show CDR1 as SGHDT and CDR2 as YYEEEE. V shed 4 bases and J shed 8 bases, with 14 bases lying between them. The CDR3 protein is CASSLSGPSTQYF. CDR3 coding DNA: TGTGCCAGCAGCCTTAGCGGTCCTAGTACGCAGTATTTT. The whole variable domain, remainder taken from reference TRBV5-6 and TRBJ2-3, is DAGVTQSPTHLIKTRGQQVTLRCSPKSGHDTVSWYQQALGQGPQFIFQYYEEEERQRGNFPDRFSGHQFPNYSSELNVNALLLGDSALYLCASSLSGPSTQYFGPGTRLTVL.

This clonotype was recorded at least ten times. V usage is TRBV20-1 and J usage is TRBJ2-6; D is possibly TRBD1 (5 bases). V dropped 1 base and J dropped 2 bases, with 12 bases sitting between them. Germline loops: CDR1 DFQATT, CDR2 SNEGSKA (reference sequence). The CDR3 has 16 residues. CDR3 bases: TGCAGTGCTAGAGGCCCAGGGAACCCTGGGGCCAACGTCCTGACTTTC. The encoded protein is CSARGPGNPGANVLTF.